One sample yielded the 11 T cell receptor beta chains listed below, sequenced in a study of technical replicates of blood from several donors. TCRdb keeps only in-frame clones here, not all; method: immunoSEQ multiplex PCR. The sample lists about 62,000 clones; about 87% were seen once. Sequencing was carried out using PBMCs. Source of these receptors: a human donor in good health. Some clones in this sample may be carry-over from other donors' samples.

This chain uses TRBV5-1 with TRBJ2-3, with 9 positions matching TRBD1. Trimming removed 0 bases from V and 2 bases from J; junction bases left unmatched: 4. Germline V gene sequence: CDR1 SGHRS, CDR2 YFSETQ. CDR3 length equals 16 residues. The CDR3 region has the DNA TGCGCCAGCAGCTTGGGACAGGGGGGCATCACAGATACGCAGTATTTT. This sequence encodes CASSLGQGGITDTQYF.

V and J are TRBV6-5 and TRBJ2-1; tentative D call: TRBD1 (5 bases). Looked up from germline, CDR1 is MNHEY and CDR2 is SVGAGI. The CDR3 loop spans 13 amino acids. V was trimmed by 6 bases and J by 8 bases, leaving 14 bases between them. CDR3: CASSAQGLDEQFF. CDR3 DNA sequence: TGTGCCAGCAGCGCCCAGGGCTTGGATGAGCAGTTCTTC.

The genes are TRBV5-1 and TRBJ2-1; 7 positions match TRBD1. CDR3 length: 16 residues. CDR1 is SGHRS and CDR2 is YFSETQ in the germline V gene. V lost 4 bases, J lost 4 bases, and 11 bases stayed unmatched. The CDR3 here is CASSARPDRQYNEQFF. The CDR3 coding sequence is TGCGCCAGCAGCGCGAGACCGGACAGGCAGTACAATGAGCAGTTCTTC.

The chain uses TRBV5-4 and TRBJ2-7, with 9 bases fitting TRBD1. This CDR3 has 15 residues. From germline, CDR1 is SGHNT and CDR2 YYREEE (reference sequence). V shed 2 bases, J shed 4 bases, and the junction held 7 bases outside the gene matches. CDR3 sequence: CASSFTGQGKYEQYF. The CDR3 coding sequence is TGTGCCAGCAGCTTTACGGGACAGGGTAAATACGAGCAGTACTTC.

This clone was seen only once. The chain recombines TRBV10-1 with TRBJ2-5, with D unclear. Germline V lookup: CDR1 WNHNN, CDR2 SYGVQD (reference sequence). The V and J ends lost 6 bases and 2 bases respectively, with 7 bases between them. This CDR3 spans 12 amino acids. The CDR3 DNA sequence: TGCGCCAGCAGGGGCCTACAAGAGACCCAGTACTTC. Residues: CASRGLQETQYF.

CDR3 in amino acids: CASSLTSIFYNEQFF. DNA for the CDR3: TGCGCCAGCAGCTTGACTAGCATCTTCTACAATGAGCAGTTCTTC. The gene calls are TRBV5-1 and TRBJ2-1, with TRBD2 as a possible D gene (6 bases). Germline V CDR1 and CDR2: SGHRS, YFSETQ. Trimming took off 1 base at V and 3 bases at J, with 11 bases between the two ends. There are 15 residues in the CDR3.

The V gene is TRBV6-1, the J gene TRBJ1-2, with 10 bases identical to TRBD1. The V gene's germline CDR1 is MNHNS and CDR2 SASEGT. After removal of 2 bases from V and 7 bases from J, the junction contained 7 bases not matched to a gene. This CDR3 spans 15 amino acids. DNA for the CDR3: TGTGCCAGCAGTGAAAGGGGGACAGGGGTAGGTGGCTACACCTTC. Protein: CASSERGTGVGGYTF.

The V call is TRBV9, the J call TRBJ2-3, with TRBD2 matching over 7 bases. Germline CDR1 and CDR2: SGDLS and YYNGEE. V dropped 4 bases and J dropped 0; count of bases not matched to a gene: 8. This CDR3 is built from 16 residues. CDR3 DNA: TGTGCCAGCAGCCTTCTTAGCGGGCACAGCACAGATACGCAGTATTTT. Its protein product is CASSLLSGHSTDTQYF.

This clone was observed a handful of times. The gene calls are TRBV7-8 and TRBJ1-5, with D possibly being TRBD1 (6 bases). V was cut by 1 base and J by 3 bases, with 13 bases left in between. CDR1 and CDR2 from the germline V gene are SGHVS and FQNEAQ. CDR3 size: 16 residues. The CDR3 sequence: CASSLGRQEYNQPQHF. The CDR3 DNA is TGTGCCAGCAGCTTAGGGAGACAGGAGTACAATCAGCCCCAGCATTTT.

For the CDR3, the DNA is TGTGCCAGCAGTTACTCTTATCGGGGGGAAGGTGGCTACACCTTC. Its translation: CASSYSYRGEGGYTF. The rearrangement joins TRBV6-5 to TRBJ1-2; possible D gene TRBD1, 5 bases. V was clipped by 0 bases and J by 7 bases, with 15 bases between them. This CDR3 region has 15 residues. The germline V gene has CDR1 MNHEY and CDR2 SVGAGI.

This chain uses TRBV9 with TRBJ2-2; D gene unclear. V dropped 0 bases and J dropped 2 bases, with 5 bases sitting between them. Germline CDR1 is SGDLS and CDR2 is YYNGEE. This CDR3 contains 14 residues. The CDR3 loop reads CASSVVANTGELFF. Written as DNA, the CDR3 is TGTGCCAGCAGCGTAGTGGCAAACACCGGGGAGCTGTTTTTT.